Each of the 9 T cell receptor beta chains below was sequenced from the same sample in a study of low-dose radiotherapy and immunotherapy resistance in tumors. Time point denoted: before trial treatment. Primers targeting TRAV and TRBV primed first-strand cDNA, covering alpha and beta chains. Amplification of TCRs used a constant-region primer and V-primer adapter for about 20 PCR cycles. TCRdb independently ran MiXCR on the reads; one entry per CDR3 protein. Here the sample spans tens of thousands of distinct CDR3 sequences, 26% being singletons. The sample in question was PBMCs, obtained before treatment. The receptor set was obtained from a male donor with rectosigmoid adenocarcinoma.

There are many counts of this clonotype. V gene TRBV27 combines with J gene TRBJ2-7; D is perhaps TRBD1 (5 bases). The germline V gene encodes CDR1 MNHEY and CDR2 SMNVEV (reference sequence). This CDR3 has 11 residues. V lost 8 bases and J 8 bases, leaving 13 bases between the germline ends. The CDR3 nucleotides read TGTGCCAGCGGGCAGGGTGAACAGCAGTACTTC. Residues: CASGQGEQQYF.

Ten or more counts support this clonotype. The chain carries TRBV23-1 and TRBJ2-5; D ambiguous. TRBV23-1 carries the ORF label, with uncertain function. This CDR3 contains 14 residues. Trimming cost V 3 bases and J 1 base, with 9 bases left between them. CDR3 in DNA: TGCGCCAGCAGTCAGTACTTACCCCAAGAGACCCAGTACTTC. It is translated as CASSQYLPQETQYF.

This clonotype was picked up many times. The V gene is TRBV9, the J gene TRBJ2-2; D possibly uses TRBD1 or TRBD2 (5 bases each). Trimming pared 0 bases from V and 1 base from J, leaving 7 bases between. The CDR3 is 15 residues long. Germline V gene sequence: CDR1 SGDLS, CDR2 YYNGEE. The CDR3 DNA reads as TGTGCCAGCAGCGTAGCGGGGCGGAACACCGGGGAGCTGTTTTTT. Amino acids: CASSVAGRNTGELFF.

This clonotype was seen many times. This chain links TRBV25-1 with TRBJ2-3; 9 bases align to TRBD2. The V gene's germline CDR1 is MGHDK and CDR2 SYGVNS. V gave up 5 bases and J gave up 0 bases; unmatched junction bases: 12. The CDR3 consists of 18 residues. The CDR3 loop is CASSKRGATPKSTDTQYF. CDR3 nucleotides: TGTGCCAGCAGTAAGCGGGGGGCCACCCCAAAGAGCACAGATACGCAGTATTTT.

The chain links TRBV11-2 to TRBJ2-4, with D maybe TRBD1 (6 bases). There are 14 residues in the CDR3. Trimming cost V 5 bases and J 3 bases, with 11 bases left between them. The germline gives CDR1 SGHAT, CDR2 FQNNGV. CDR3 DNA: TGTGCCAGCAGCCTAGTCAGGGGCAAAAACATTCAGTACTTC. Translated, it gives CASSLVRGKNIQYF. The full variable domain, with the rest looked up from reference TRBV11-2 and TRBJ2-4, is EAGVAQSPRYKIIEKRQSVAFWCNPISGHATLYWYQQILGQGPKLLIQFQNNGVVDDSQLPKDRFSAERLKGVDSTLKIQPAKLEDSAVYLCASSLVRGKNIQYFGAGTRLSVL.

This clonotype was seen ten or more times. The V gene is TRBV6-5, the J gene TRBJ2-2; D is perhaps TRBD2 (6 bases). Germline V gene data show CDR1 as MNHEY and CDR2 as SVGAGI. CDR3 length: 17 residues. V lost 4 bases and J lost 0, with 15 bases in between. CDR3 DNA sequence: TGTGCCAGCAGTTCGCGGGGCGGGGCGACGAACACCGGGGAGCTGTTTTTT. Its translation: CASSSRGGATNTGELFF.

The table lists this clonotype with many counts. This chain uses TRBV6-4 with TRBJ2-3; D might be TRBD2 (7 bases). Germline loops: CDR1 MRHNA, CDR2 SNTAGT. V was cut by 2 bases and J by 2 bases, with 8 bases left in between. The CDR3 length is 14 residues. CDR3 sequence: CASSDGGATDTQYF. The CDR3 DNA sequence: TGTGCCAGCAGTGACGGGGGGGCCACAGATACGCAGTATTTT.

This clonotype was counted many times. CDR3 in DNA: TGTGCCAGCAGTGGACGGTTGGAAGGCCCCCCGGGCGAGCAGTACTTC. Its translation is CASSGRLEGPPGEQYF. The gene calls are TRBV6-4 and TRBJ2-7, with D unclear. Trimming left V 4 bases short and J 6 bases short, with 22 bases between. Germline V gene data show CDR1 as MRHNA and CDR2 as SNTAGT. The CDR3 loop spans 16 amino acids.

This clonotype was detected a few times. The chain is built from TRBV18 and TRBJ2-1, with D unresolved. Germline CDR1 and CDR2: KGHSH and LQKENI. The CDR3 length is 15 residues. V was clipped by 2 bases and J by 7 bases, with 15 bases between them. The CDR3 region is CASSPDRVAGNEQFF. The CDR3 nucleotides read TGTGCCAGCTCACCAGATCGGGTCGCTGGAAATGAGCAGTTCTTC.